The 9 T cell receptor beta chains in this list originate from one sample, sequenced in a study of blood T cell repertoires in COVID-19. The data were produced by immunoSEQ multiplex PCR, yet TCRdb's version contains in-frame clones alone and is incomplete. The data show under 130,000 clones, about 89% seen once. The sample taken for sequencing was peripheral blood. These TCRs come from a woman aged 55 to 70 with acute or convalescent COVID-19.

The V and J genes are TRBV18 and TRBJ2-1, with D possibly TRBD2 on 7 matching bases. Germline CDR1 reads KGHSH; CDR2 reads LQKENI. The CDR3 is 17 amino acids. The V and J ends lost 3 bases and 7 bases respectively, with 22 bases between them. CDR3 sequence (DNA): TGTGCCAGCTCACCGACCACACAGGGTACGGGGGGAAATGAGCAGTTCTTC. Its translation is CASSPTTQGTGGNEQFF.

This clone appeared once. V is TRBV6-2 or TRBV6-3 and J is TRBJ1-5; possibly TRBD1 for D (6 bases). Looked up from germline, CDR1 is MNHEY and CDR2 is SVGEGT. This CDR3 is built from 14 residues. The V gene lost 5 bases and the J gene lost 4 bases, with 12 bases spanning the gap. CDR3 region: CASSLDRRNQPQHF. The CDR3 DNA is TGTGCCAGCAGTCTTGACAGGCGGAATCAGCCCCAGCATTTT.

This chain links TRBV20-1 with TRBJ1-1; the D is unclear. V shed 5 bases and J shed 8 bases, with 12 bases lying between them. CDR1 and CDR2 from the germline V gene are DFQATT and SNEGSKA (reference sequence). The CDR3 has 11 amino acids. Here the CDR3 reads CSASKSVEAFF. The CDR3 DNA sequence: TGCAGTGCTTCCAAATCAGTCGAAGCTTTCTTT.

The sample holds one count of this clone. The chain uses TRBV28 and TRBJ1-5; D perhaps matches TRBD1 (6 bases). Trimming cost V 6 bases and J 0 bases, with 12 bases left between them. From germline, CDR1 is MDHEN and CDR2 SYDVKM. The CDR3 is made up of 15 amino acids. Here the CDR3 reads CASRPQGYSNQPQHF. Here the CDR3 DNA reads TGTGCCAGCAGACCACAGGGATATAGCAATCAGCCCCAGCATTTT.

This clone was detected only once. The chain links TRBV10-3 to TRBJ2-1, with 13 positions matching TRBD2. Germline V gene data show CDR1 as ENHRY and CDR2 as SYGVKD. The CDR3 totals 17 residues. The V gene end was trimmed by 4 bases and the J gene end by 6 bases; junction bases not matched to a gene: 9. In DNA form, the CDR3 reads TGTGCCATCAGTGCTCATAACGGACTAGCGGGAGCCAATGAGCAGTTCTTC. It codes for CAISAHNGLAGANEQFF.

The chain employs TRBV5-5 and TRBJ2-1; TRBD2 might be the D (5 bases). Germline CDR1 SGHKS, CDR2 YYEKEE (reference sequence). V lost 4 bases, J lost 6 bases, and 20 bases lay in between. This CDR3 region has 16 residues. As DNA, the CDR3 is TGTGCCAGCAGCCCTGCTCCTCCAACTAGAGGCAATGAGCAGTTCTTC. Its protein product is CASSPAPPTRGNEQFF.

The chain employs TRBV10-3 and TRBJ2-3, with 8 nucleotides matching TRBD2. The CDR3 is 14 residues long. Germline V gene lookup returns CDR1 ENHRY and CDR2 SYGVKD. V gave up 2 bases and J gave up 4 bases; unmatched junction bases: 2. In DNA form, the CDR3 reads TGTGCCATCAGTGAGACGGGAGGGCCAGATACGCAGTATTTT. Translation gives CAISETGGPDTQYF.

V and J are TRBV28 and TRBJ1-6; the match to TRBD1 covers 7 bases. This CDR3 has 17 amino acids. Germline-derived CDR1 and CDR2 are MDHEN and SYDVKM. Trimming at V came to 2 bases and at J to 11 bases, leaving 15 bases not matched to a gene. CDR3 coding DNA: TGTGCCAGCAGTTTAACCCCTCTCATAACAGGGGCGGCACCCCTCCACTTT. This codes for CASSLTPLITGAAPLHF.

This chain links TRBV7-3 with TRBJ1-2; 8 positions agree with TRBD1. The germline V gene has CDR1 SGHTA and CDR2 FQGTGA. This CDR3 is 15 amino acids long. J was trimmed by 0 bases and V by 6 bases; bases with no gene match: 6. The CDR3 here is CASSPTGDANYGYTF. In DNA form, the CDR3 reads TGTGCCAGCAGTCCGACAGGGGATGCTAACTATGGCTACACCTTC.